The 26 T cell receptor beta chains reported below all come from one sample, sequenced in a study of blood T cells in healthy people across ages. The second PCR ran about 6 to 12 cycles with a sample-barcoded 5' primer and J-beta primers. TCRdb reprocessed the 5' RACE reads with MiXCR, giving one entry per CDR3 protein. The data hold about 1,500,000 distinct CDR3 sequences, with about 40% observed a single time. Material for sequencing was blood. These receptors were obtained from a woman between 18 and 29 years old in good health.

The gene calls are TRBV5-1 and TRBJ2-3, with unresolved D. Trimming cost V 0 bases and J 3 bases, with 17 bases left between them. Germline lookup yields CDR1 SGHRS and CDR2 YFSETQ. The CDR3 covers 17 residues. This CDR3 reads CASSLGLLGMETDTQYF. DNA for the CDR3: TGCGCCAGCAGCTTGGGCCTCCTGGGGATGGAAACAGATACGCAGTATTTT.

This CDR3 reads CASRRTSGRDTQYF. CDR3 DNA: TGTGCCAGCAGGAGGACTAGCGGTAGAGATACGCAGTATTTT. The chain employs TRBV12-3 or TRBV12-4 and TRBJ2-3; 10 nucleotides match TRBD2. With V trimmed by 6 bases and J by 5 bases, 5 bases remained unmatched. The CDR3 has 14 amino acids.

The chain has TRBV5-6 and TRBJ2-4; D gene unclear. V lost 2 bases to trimming and J lost 0 bases, with 6 bases between them. The CDR3 consists of 14 residues. CDR1 and CDR2 from the germline V gene are SGHDT and YYEEEE. The CDR3, as DNA: TGTGCCAGCAGCTTCCAGGAAGCCAAAAACATTCAGTACTTC. Translating gives CASSFQEAKNIQYF.

V usage is TRBV4-2 and J usage is TRBJ2-2; no definite D call. The CDR3 has 14 residues. Trimming pared 0 bases from V and 6 bases from J, leaving 8 bases between. The germline gives CDR1 LGHNA, CDR2 YNFKEQ. For the CDR3, the DNA is TGTGCCAGCAGCCAAGATAGAGCGTCCGGGGAGCTGTTTTTT. Protein: CASSQDRASGELFF.

As regards this clonotype: This may arise from a read error, as a much more abundant clone is one base away. The chain links TRBV9 to TRBJ1-2; 7 nucleotides agree with TRBD1. CDR3 length: 13 residues. From germline, CDR1 is SGDLS and CDR2 YYNGEE. The chain's CDR3 is CASSRQGDYGYAF. The CDR3 DNA is TGTGCCAGCAGCCGACAGGGCGACTATGGCTACGCCTTC.

The chain recombines TRBV6-1 with TRBJ1-4; no reliable D call. V shed 5 bases and J shed 5 bases, with 21 bases lying between them. The CDR3 covers 17 residues. CDR1 is MNHNS and CDR2 is SASEGT in the germline V gene. The CDR3 coding sequence is TGTGCCAGCAGTATATTCCCCCTCGTACAGATGAATGAAAAACTGTTTTTT. As protein: CASSIFPLVQMNEKLFF.

The table lists this clonotype with a few counts. The V and J genes are TRBV7-2 and TRBJ1-2, with 7 bases that match TRBD1. Trimming took 5 bases from V and 7 from J; bases not matched to a gene: 7. The germline gives CDR1 SGHTA, CDR2 FQGNSA. This CDR3 region has 13 residues. The CDR3 DNA reads TGTGCCAGCAGCGCCCGACAGGGCGGTGGCTACACCTTC. As protein: CASSARQGGGYTF.

This clonotype was counted only a few times. The chain is built from TRBV28 and TRBJ2-1; 11 positions match TRBD2. This CDR3 contains 14 residues. Germline CDR1 is MDHEN and CDR2 is SYDVKM. Trimming at V came to 3 bases and at J to 13 bases, leaving 8 bases not matched to a gene. CDR3 amino acids: CASSFSGGVKTQFF. CDR3 DNA: TGTGCCAGCAGTTTTAGCGGGGGGGTAAAGACCCAGTTCTTC.

Only a few counts were recorded for this clonotype. The chain has TRBV2 and TRBJ1-5, with 10 bases identical to TRBD1. CDR3 length: 15 residues. The trim removed 6 bases at V and 2 bases at J, leaving 4 bases unmatched. Germline CDR1 SNHLY, CDR2 FYNNEI. CDR3 nucleotides: TGTGCCAGCAGGATCGGGACAGGGGGCAATCAGCCCCAGCATTTT. Its protein is CASRIGTGGNQPQHF.

V usage is TRBV10-3 and J usage is TRBJ2-5, with D maybe TRBD1 (6 bases). The CDR3 covers 13 residues. Trimming cost V 2 bases and J 11 bases, with 15 bases left between them. Germline CDR1 and CDR2: ENHRY and SYGVKD. The CDR3 DNA sequence: TGTGCCATCAGTGAGACAGGGAGCAATGAGCAGTACTTC. Translated: CAISETGSNEQYF.

V gene TRBV12-3 or TRBV12-4 combines with J gene TRBJ1-1; D is unresolved. Trimming took 8 bases from V and 9 from J, leaving 22 bases between them. The CDR3 is 14 amino acids. CDR3 sequence: CASSLDGGGAKAFF. Written as DNA, the CDR3 is TGTGCCAGCTCCCTGGACGGCGGAGGAGCGAAAGCTTTCTTT.

The count of this clonotype is one. This rearrangement joins TRBV3-1 to TRBJ2-7, with 9 bases matching TRBD2. Germline CDR1 reads LGHDT; CDR2 reads YNNKEL (reference sequence). Losses at the gene ends were 3 bases for V and 4 bases for J; bases not matched to a gene: 19. The CDR3 sequence is 19 residues long. The CDR3, as DNA: TGTGCCAGCAGCCAGTTCATTTCAGGGGCCGGGACTAGCTCTTACGAGCAGTACTTC. It encodes CASSQFISGAGTSSYEQYF.

This clonotype came up a few times. The chain employs TRBV12-3 or TRBV12-4 and TRBJ2-7, with 8 bases matching TRBD1. The ends lost 5 bases at V and 2 bases at J; junction bases unmatched: 11. This CDR3 region has 16 residues. The CDR3 coding sequence is TGTGCCAGCAGTACCCACACATCGGGACAGGCCTACGAGCAGTACTTC. This gives the protein CASSTHTSGQAYEQYF.

This sequence joins TRBV11-1 and TRBJ2-1; a possible D gene is TRBD2 (7 bases). The CDR3 covers 12 residues. Trimming left V 5 bases short and J 9 bases short, with 11 bases between. CDR1 and CDR2 (germline): SGHAT, FQDESV (reference sequence). CDR3 nucleotides: TGTGCCAGCAGCGGGGGGGCTGTTGAGCAGTTCTTC. Its protein is CASSGGAVEQFF.

V usage is TRBV6-1 and J usage is TRBJ2-5; no firm D call. Germline V gives CDR1 MNHNS, CDR2 SASEGT. This CDR3 is 9 amino acids long. Trimming took 4 bases from V and 11 from J, leaving 5 bases between them. CDR3 region: CASSVRQYF. CDR3 DNA sequence: TGTGCCAGCAGTGTCCGGCAGTACTTC.

This clonotype occurred a few times. The chain recombines TRBV4-1 with TRBJ1-1; D uncertain. Deletions cut 3 bases from V and 5 bases from J, with 13 bases between. CDR1 is MGHRA, CDR2 YSYEKL, per germline. The CDR3 length is 14 residues. CDR3 nucleotide sequence: TGCGCCAGCAGCCACGAAGAGGTGAGGACTGAAGCTTTCTTT. Translated: CASSHEEVRTEAFF.

There are a few counts of this clonotype. The chain links TRBV5-1 to TRBJ2-2; 7 nucleotides agree with TRBD2. In germline, CDR1 is SGHRS, CDR2 YFSETQ. J lost 4 bases, V lost 0 bases, and 9 bases had no gene match. The CDR3 has 17 amino acids. The CDR3 DNA is TGCGCCAGCAGCTTGGTGTCAAGCGGGGACCGCACCGGGGAGCTGTTTTTT. This encodes CASSLVSSGDRTGELFF.

The chain has TRBV7-9 and TRBJ1-1; 7 nucleotides line up with TRBD1. V was clipped by 5 bases and J by 0 bases; unmatched bases: 6. Germline loops: CDR1 SEHNR, CDR2 FQNEAQ (reference sequence). The CDR3 has 15 amino acids. The CDR3 nucleotides read TGTGCCAGCAGCCCCCAGACAGGGATGAACACTGAAGCTTTCTTT. This encodes CASSPQTGMNTEAFF.

The V call is TRBV12-3 or TRBV12-4, the J call TRBJ2-7; 10 positions agree with TRBD1. Trimming removed 5 bases from V and 6 bases from J; junction bases left unmatched: 13. This CDR3 is 16 amino acids long. The CDR3 is CASSPSTDRGRGEQYF. CDR3 coding DNA: TGTGCCAGCAGTCCTAGTACCGACAGGGGGCGCGGCGAGCAGTACTTC.

Note on this clonotype: The junction departs from the called germline gene at one end, perhaps through a read error. This chain connects TRBV12-3 or TRBV12-4 to TRBJ2-7; D remains ambiguous. The end of the DNA aligns better with TRBJ2-4, so the J call may be wrong. This CDR3 contains 14 residues. The CDR3 coding sequence is TGTGCCAGCAGTGTAGAAGGGTCCAAGAACATTCAGTACTTC. It encodes CASSVEGSKNIQYF.

The sample holds a few counts of this clonotype. The chain uses TRBV28 and TRBJ1-1; maybe TRBD1 (6 bases). The germline V gene has CDR1 MDHEN and CDR2 SYDVKM. This CDR3 has 15 amino acids. Trimming left V 3 bases short and J 7 bases short, with 18 bases between. This chain's CDR3 is CASSFSQGGTGEAFF. In DNA, the CDR3 is TGTGCCAGCAGTTTCTCACAGGGAGGGACTGGTGAAGCTTTCTTT.

This clonotype came up a few times. This chain connects TRBV3-1 to TRBJ2-4, with 10 bases identical to TRBD2. The J call may be incorrect, as the DNA end agrees better with TRBJ2-5. The CDR3 has 16 amino acids. CDR1 is LGHDT and CDR2 is YNNKEL in the germline V gene (reference sequence). DNA for the CDR3: TGTGCCAGCAGCCAATCCCAGCGGGGGGGTATGGAGACCCAGTACTTC. Protein product: CASSQSQRGGMETQYF.

This chain joins TRBV11-2 and TRBJ2-3; D remains unclear. This CDR3 is built from 15 residues. The germline V and J ends were trimmed by 0 bases and 2 bases, with 9 bases remaining between them. In germline, CDR1 is SGHAT, CDR2 FQNNGV. For the CDR3, the DNA is TGTGCCAGCAGCTTAGAGCCAGACCTCACAGATACGCAGTATTTT. As protein: CASSLEPDLTDTQYF.

Comment on this clonotype: The germline gene is not matched at one end of the junction; a read error may be the cause. The chain combines TRBV10-3 with TRBJ2-1; D is possibly TRBD2 (7 bases). CDR1 is ENHRY, CDR2 SYGVKD, per germline. The CDR3 is made up of 11 amino acids. As DNA, the CDR3 is TGTGCCACCAGTGGCGGGGAGGGGGAGTTCTTC. Residues: CATSGGEGEFF.

On this clonotype itself: A clone one base away is much larger, so this may be a read error. The chain couples TRBV4-1 to TRBJ2-3, with D perhaps matching TRBD2 (6 bases). CDR1 and CDR2 from the germline V gene are MGHRA and YSYEKL. V was clipped by 0 bases and J by 6 bases, with 16 bases between them. The CDR3 runs to 16 residues. DNA for the CDR3: TGCGCCAGCAGCCAAGATCCCGGTAGCGGACCCGATACGCAGTATTTT. Translating gives CASSQDPGSGPDTQYF.

The rearrangement uses TRBV6-1 and TRBJ1-3, with D perhaps TRBD1 (5 bases). The CDR3 runs to 16 residues. Per germline, CDR1 MNHNS and CDR2 SASEGT. V shed 0 bases and J shed 3 bases, with 12 bases lying between them. In nucleotides, the CDR3 is TGTGCCAGCAGTGAAGCCCACAGGAGTGGTGGAAACACCATATATTTT. Encoded protein: CASSEAHRSGGNTIYF.